The TCR beta chain under discussion was sequenced for a study of blood T cell repertoires in COVID-19. Study at large: Samples representing acute and convalescent COVID-19 were sourced from the United States, Italy and Spain. From T cells, B-cell-depleted T cells, or PBMCs came the material, which was cDNA or gDNA.

The CDR3 runs to 14 residues. The germline gives CDR1 SEHNR, CDR2 FQNEAQ (reference sequence). V lost 4 bases to trimming and J lost 4 bases; unmatched junction nucleotides: 7. Study processing details: Reference gene primers were amplified, and this amplification served to estimate nucleated cell counts. Here immunoSEQ multiplex PCR was the method, and the copy in TCRdb shows in-frame clones only, minus some. That table is the source of V, J and clone size, and D and trimming were worked out from the DNA. This table has 90,000 to 130,000 clones, over 65% appearing once. The V call is TRBV7-9, the J call TRBJ2-7; 7 positions agree with TRBD1. The receptor comes from an elderly woman with acute or convalescent COVID-19. The sequencing sample was made of peripheral blood. This chain's CDR3 is CASSYSGTAYEQYF. The CDR3 coding sequence is TGTGCCAGCAGCTACTCCGGGACAGCTTACGAGCAGTACTTC.